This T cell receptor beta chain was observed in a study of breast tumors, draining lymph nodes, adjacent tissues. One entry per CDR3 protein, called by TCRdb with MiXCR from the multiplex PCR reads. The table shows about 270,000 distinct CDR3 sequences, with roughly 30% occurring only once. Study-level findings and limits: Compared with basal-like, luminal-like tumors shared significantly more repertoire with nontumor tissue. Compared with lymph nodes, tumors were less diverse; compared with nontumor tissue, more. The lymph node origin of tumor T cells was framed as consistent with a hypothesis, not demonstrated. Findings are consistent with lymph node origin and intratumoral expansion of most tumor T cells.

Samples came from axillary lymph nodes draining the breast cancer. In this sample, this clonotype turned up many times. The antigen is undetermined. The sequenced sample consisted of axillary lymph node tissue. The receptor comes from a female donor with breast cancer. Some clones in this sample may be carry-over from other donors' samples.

The DNA for the CDR3 is TGTGCCAGCAGCCCTACAGGGGCTGGTTCACCCCTCCACTTT. Translating gives CASSPTGAGSPLHF. The chain employs TRBV7-8 and TRBJ1-6, with TRBD1 matching 7 bases. CDR3 length: 14 amino acids. Germline V gene lookup returns CDR1 SGHVS and CDR2 FQNEAQ. V lost 5 bases and J lost 9; bases outside the gene matches: 7.